A selection of T cell receptor beta chains follows, all from one sample in a study of shared clonotypes between healthy human individuals. Here immunoSEQ multiplex PCR was the method, and the copy in TCRdb shows in-frame clones only, minus some. Of about 2.1 million clones listed, 85% to 95% are singletons. The sequenced sample consisted of naive CD8+ T cells from PBMCs. Receptors were obtained from a man younger than 30 in good health. Some clones in this sample may be carry-over from other donors' samples. Each CDR3 is given with its conserved first and last residue.

>TRBV29-1|TRBJ2-1
CSVEEGIRLGTYNEQFF
>TRBV27|TRBJ2-3
CASRGGGQITDTQYF
>TRBV15|TRBJ1-1
CATSSGGGGNTEAFF
>TRBV7-9|TRBJ1-4
CASSSDWGREKLFF
>TRBV14|TRBJ2-2
CASSQLSYGAGELFF
>TRBV25-1|TRBJ1-2
CASSGSTGGDYGYTF
>TRBV27|TRBJ2-2
CASGTGITGELFF
>TRBV28|TRBJ1-5
CASMLSPGGSQPQHF
>TRBV30|-
CAWSVLGVEQYF
>TRBV15|TRBJ2-2
CASGSTGELFF
>TRBV27|TRBJ2-5
CASSLRGIQETQYF
>TRBV2|TRBJ2-3
CASSEALRADTQYF
>TRBV4-1|TRBJ1-1
CASSHNPGQGVLNTEAFF
>TRBV27|TRBJ2-1
CASSLLADHEQFF
>TRBV5-1|TRBJ1-2
CASTGQGAYGYTF
>TRBV27|TRBJ1-4
CASSLIPGQTNEKLFF
>TRBV5-1|TRBJ2-1
CASSPSGGYNEQFF